The 15 T cell receptor beta chains reported below all come from one sample, sequenced in a study of Graves' ophthalmopathy and Graves' hyperthyroidism. For repertoire sequencing, the TCR beta CDR3 regions were amplified from RNA transcripts. An initial RT-PCR round employing HTBI primers preceded a second-round multiplex PCR. Each CDR3 protein is one row after TCRdb ran MiXCR on the multiplex PCR reads. This table holds 45,000 to 60,000 distinct CDR3 sequences, 45% to 55% found once. Sequencing was done on a sample of peripheral blood. These TCRs come from an adult woman with Graves' ophthalmopathy.

This clonotype was recorded a few times. This may be a read error: a much more frequent sequence differs by one nucleotide. The V gene is TRBV4-3, the J gene TRBJ2-7, with no clear D. Deletions cut 4 bases from V and 2 bases from J, with 15 bases between. Germline CDR1 is LGHNA and CDR2 is YSLEER. The CDR3 loop spans 15 amino acids. In DNA, the CDR3 is TGCGCCAGCAGCCCCACGCTAGGGAACGCCTACGAGCAGTACTTC. Protein product: CASSPTLGNAYEQYF.

This chain links TRBV7-9 with TRBJ2-1, with TRBD2 matching over 9 bases. With 7 bases clipped from V and 8 bases from J, the junction kept 6 bases outside the gene matches. From germline, CDR1 is SEHNR and CDR2 FQNEAQ (reference sequence). This CDR3 region has 13 residues. The CDR3 DNA sequence: TGTGCCAGCATTGATAGCGGGAGCTATGAGCAGTTCTTC. Protein sequence: CASIDSGSYEQFF.

This chain uses TRBV20-1 with TRBJ2-3; 9 nucleotides line up with TRBD1. Trimming took 0 bases from V and 2 from J; bases not matched to a gene: 9. From germline, CDR1 is DFQATT and CDR2 SNEGSKA (reference sequence). The CDR3 is 17 amino acids. The CDR3 DNA reads as TGCAGTGCTAGAGATCCGGGACAGGGTTCGGACACAGATACGCAGTATTTT. As protein: CSARDPGQGSDTDTQYF.

This clonotype was seen a single time. V and J are TRBV15 and TRBJ2-2; the match to TRBD1 covers 7 bases. The length of the CDR3 is 15 residues. J was trimmed by 5 bases and V by 5 bases; bases with no gene match: 8. From germline, CDR1 is LNHNV and CDR2 YYDKDF (reference sequence). The CDR3 region is CATSLSAGGTGELFF. The CDR3 region has the DNA TGTGCCACCAGCTTGTCGGCAGGGGGAACCGGGGAGCTGTTTTTT.

On this clonotype itself: A much bigger clone sits one base away, suggesting this may be a read error. V is TRBV3-1 and J is TRBJ2-7; D gene ambiguous. The CDR3 loop spans 15 amino acids. Germline V gene lookup returns CDR1 LGHDT and CDR2 YNNKEL (reference sequence). Trimming took 0 bases from V and 2 from J, leaving 11 bases between them. CDR3 sequence: CASSQEKAITYEQYF. DNA of the CDR3: TGTGCCAGCAGCCAAGAAAAAGCGATCACCTACGAGCAGTACTTC.

This clonotype showed up many times. The chain uses TRBV7-2 and TRBJ2-7; the D call may be TRBD1 or TRBD2 (7 bases each). The V end lost 3 bases, the J end lost 3 bases, and 18 bases lay between the germline ends. The CDR3 totals 16 residues. The germline CDR1 and CDR2 sequences are SGHTA and FQGNSA. CDR3 DNA sequence: TGTGCCAGCAGCTTCGGTCAGGGGGGGGTTATCTACGAGCAGTACTTC. Protein sequence: CASSFGQGGVIYEQYF.

V and J are TRBV15 and TRBJ2-3; 11 bases line up with TRBD2. CDR1 and CDR2 (germline): LNHNV, YYDKDF (reference sequence). Trimming took 2 bases from V and 6 from J; bases not matched to a gene: 7. This CDR3 comprises 16 residues. The CDR3 loop reads CATSRQTSGSSDTQYF. The CDR3, as DNA: TGTGCCACCAGCAGACAAACTAGCGGGAGTAGTGATACGCAGTATTTT.

This clonotype showed up many times. The rearrangement joins TRBV28 to TRBJ2-7; no reliable D call. Between the trimmed V and J ends, which lost 5 bases and 0 bases, there was a span of 8 bases. Germline lookup yields CDR1 MDHEN and CDR2 SYDVKM. The length of the CDR3 is 13 residues. CDR3 sequence (DNA): TGTGCCAGCAGTAGGGCTAGCTCCTACGAGCAGTACTTC. It yields the protein CASSRASSYEQYF.

This clonotype was counted many times. For the CDR3, the DNA is TGTGCCAGTTCGACGGATACAGGGACTAGCCAGTACTTC. Residues: CASSTDTGTSQYF. This chain links TRBV19 with TRBJ2-7; TRBD2 agrees at 9 bases. J lost 10 bases, V lost 8 bases, and 12 bases had no gene match. The CDR3 sequence is 13 residues long. Germline V gives CDR1 LNHDA, CDR2 SQIVND (reference sequence). The full variable domain, completed using reference TRBV19 and TRBJ2-7, is DGGITQSPKYLFRKEGQNVTLSCEQNLNHDAMYWYRQDPGQGLRLIYYSQIVNDFQKGDIAEGYSVSREKKESFPLTVTSAQKNPTAFYLCASSTDTGTSQYFGPGTRLTVT.

This clonotype was recorded at least ten times. This rearrangement joins TRBV28 to TRBJ2-5, with 9 bases lining up with TRBD2. After removal of 3 bases from V and 5 bases from J, the junction contained 10 bases not matched to a gene. The germline gives CDR1 MDHEN, CDR2 SYDVKM. The CDR3 totals 16 residues. In DNA, the CDR3 is TGTGCCAGCAGTTTGTCCGGCGGGAGGGCCTTGGAGACCCAGTACTTC. Amino acid sequence: CASSLSGGRALETQYF.

This clonotype was recorded many times. This chain connects TRBV20-1 to TRBJ2-1; 10 nucleotides line up with TRBD2. Looked up from germline, CDR1 is DFQATT and CDR2 is SNEGSKA (reference sequence). The trim removed 5 bases at V and 2 bases at J, leaving 3 bases unmatched. The length of the CDR3 is 14 residues. The CDR3 bases are TGCAGTGCTCCCCTAGCGGGGGCCTACAATGAGCAGTTCTTC. Its protein product is CSAPLAGAYNEQFF.

This clonotype was recorded at least ten times. The chain carries TRBV11-2 and TRBJ2-1; no clear D. V lost 1 base to trimming and J lost 1 base, with 8 bases between them. Germline CDR1 and CDR2: SGHAT and FQNNGV. CDR3 length equals 15 residues. DNA of the CDR3: TGTGCCAGCAGCTTAGTTGGTGGGTCCTACAATGAGCAGTTCTTC. This translates into CASSLVGGSYNEQFF. Looking up the rest from reference TRBV11-2 and TRBJ2-1 gives the full variable domain: EAGVAQSPRYKIIEKRQSVAFWCNPISGHATLYWYQQILGQGPKLLIQFQNNGVVDDSQLPKDRFSAERLKGVDSTLKIQPAKLEDSAVYLCASSLVGGSYNEQFFGPGTRLTVL.

This clonotype has more than one count but fewer than ten. The genes are TRBV10-3 and TRBJ2-7, with 13 bases that match TRBD2. V was clipped by 3 bases and J by 3 bases; unmatched bases: 5. The CDR3 contains 16 residues. Germline V gives CDR1 ENHRY, CDR2 SYGVKD. CDR3 DNA sequence: TGTGCCATCAGTGACCTACTAGCGGGAGGGTTCTACGAGCAGTACTTC. Protein: CAISDLLAGGFYEQYF.

This clonotype was detected many times. The CDR3 nucleotides read TGTGCCAGCAGCTATACGGGGGCGGGTGGCTACACCTTC. This sequence encodes CASSYTGAGGYTF. V usage is TRBV4-2 and J usage is TRBJ1-2; possible D gene TRBD1, 6 bases. Germline CDR1 and CDR2: LGHNA and YNFKEQ. CDR3 length equals 13 residues. The ends were cut back, 5 bases at V and 7 bases at J, with 14 bases in the middle.

The chain links TRBV7-2 to TRBJ2-7, with TRBD2 matching over 16 bases. Looked up from germline, CDR1 is SGHTA and CDR2 is FQGNSA. Trimming at V came to 4 bases and at J to 2 bases, leaving 8 bases not matched to a gene. The length of the CDR3 is 18 residues. CDR3 DNA sequence: TGTGCCAGCAGCTCGACCGGGACTAGCGGGAGGGAGGCCTACGAGCAGTACTTC. It specifies CASSSTGTSGREAYEQYF.